The 7 T cell receptor beta chains below all came from one sample that was sequenced in a study of blood T cell repertoires in COVID-19. Clones were read by immunoSEQ multiplex PCR, and TCRdb kept only the in-frame ones, dropping some. Among about 200,000 clones listed, around 94% were seen once. The sequencing input was peripheral blood. These receptors were collected from a man aged 25-45 years with COVID-19, enrolled during active disease.

For the CDR3, the DNA is TGCGCCAGCAGCTTGGCCATGGGGGGGCGCGGGAGAGAGCAGTACTTC. Translation: CASSLAMGGRGREQYF. This chain connects TRBV5-1 to TRBJ2-7; D possibly corresponds to TRBD2 (7 bases). The CDR3 spans 16 residues. Germline loops: CDR1 SGHRS, CDR2 YFSETQ. Trimming shortened V by 0 bases and J by 7 bases, and 20 bases separated the two germline ends.

The CDR3 coding sequence is TGTGCCAGCACCGGAGAAAATCAGCCCCAGCATTTT. Amino acids: CASTGENQPQHF. The genes are TRBV7-9 and TRBJ1-5; D is uncertain. Germline lookup yields CDR1 SEHNR and CDR2 FQNEAQ (reference sequence). This CDR3 comprises 12 residues. V was cut by 7 bases and J by 4 bases, with 8 bases left in between. Combining the CDR3 with reference TRBV7-9 and TRBJ1-5 gives the whole variable domain DTGVSQNPRHKITKRGQNVTFRCDPISEHNRLYWYRQTLGQGPEFLTYFQNEAQLEKSRLLSDRFSAERPKGSFSTLEIQRTEQGDSAMYLCASTGENQPQHFGDGTRLSIL.

The chain employs TRBV12-3 or TRBV12-4 and TRBJ1-3; 7 bases map to TRBD1. The ends lost 6 bases at V and 3 bases at J; junction bases unmatched: 2. This CDR3 contains 13 residues. DNA for the CDR3: TGTGCCAGCAGAGACAGGGTTGGAAACACCATATATTTT. Translation gives CASRDRVGNTIYF.

A few counts support this clone. The rearrangement uses TRBV19 and TRBJ1-2; 8 nucleotides align to TRBD1. V was pared by 7 bases and J by 2 bases, with 6 bases of the junction left unmatched. The CDR3 extends over 14 amino acids. CDR1 and CDR2 (germline): LNHDA, SQIVND (reference sequence). The CDR3 here is CASTPTGENYGYTF. Here the CDR3 DNA reads TGTGCCAGTACTCCGACAGGGGAAAACTATGGCTACACCTTC.

The CDR3 protein is CASSLGSGGGETQYF. The CDR3 region has the DNA TGTGCCAGCAGCTTGGGGTCGGGAGGTGGAGAGACCCAGTACTTC. The chain combines TRBV5-4 with TRBJ2-5; TRBD2 agrees at 7 bases. V lost 0 bases to trimming and J lost 4 bases; unmatched junction nucleotides: 6. Germline loops: CDR1 SGHNT, CDR2 YYREEE (reference sequence). The CDR3 length is 15 residues.

The chain has TRBV2 and TRBJ2-2; D remains ambiguous. V was cut by 6 bases and J by 4 bases, with 9 bases left in between. CDR3 size: 13 residues. CDR1 and CDR2 (germline): SNHLY, FYNNEI. The CDR3 bases are TGTGCCAGCAGAGAACATAGCACCGGGGAGCTGTTTTTT. This codes for CASREHSTGELFF. The full variable domain, its missing parts supplied by reference TRBV2 and TRBJ2-2, is EPEVTQTPSHQVTQMGQEVILRCVPISNHLYFYWYRQILGQKVEFLVSFYNNEISEKSEIFDDQFSVERPDGSNFTLKIRSTKLEDSAMYFCASREHSTGELFFGEGSRLTVL.

The chain employs TRBV2 and TRBJ1-6, with D tentatively TRBD1 (5 bases). Trimming pared 8 bases from V and 1 base from J, leaving 12 bases between. The CDR3 sequence is 15 residues long. Germline CDR1 reads SNHLY; CDR2 reads FYNNEI. The CDR3 DNA sequence: TGTGCCAGCGTCCAGGGAGGATCCTATAATTCACCCCTCCACTTT. Its protein product is CASVQGGSYNSPLHF.